The next 26 T cell receptor beta chains were all read from a single sample in a study of cytomegalovirus exposure and HLA in healthy donors. Primers: 60 Vbeta forward and 13 Jbeta reverse. Produced via immunoSEQ multiplex PCR; TCRdb's table is partial and in-frame only. In the table there are roughly 180,000 clones, 75% to 90% of which are singletons. Sequencing was performed on PBMCs. The receptors stem from a boy aged 2-9 years in good health and CMV-seronegative.

The chain carries TRBV9 and TRBJ2-7, with D possibly matching TRBD2 (5 bases). The CDR3 is made up of 14 amino acids. Germline V gene lookup returns CDR1 SGDLS and CDR2 YYNGEE. Trimming stripped 2 bases from V and 2 bases from J, with 11 bases between. This CDR3 reads CASSVGVPPYEQYF. The DNA of the CDR3 is TGTGCCAGCAGCGTCGGGGTACCACCCTACGAGCAGTACTTC.

This clone appeared once. The chain joins TRBV30 to TRBJ2-1, with TRBD2 matching 8 bases. Germline trimming cut 3 bases from V and 4 bases from J; bases unmatched to any gene: 11. The CDR3 contains 16 residues. Germline values: CDR1 GTSNPN, CDR2 SVGIG (reference sequence). The CDR3 sequence: CAWSRLLADFYNEQFF. CDR3 coding DNA: TGTGCCTGGAGCCGCTTACTAGCGGATTTTTACAATGAGCAGTTCTTC.

The chain links TRBV6-5 to TRBJ2-7, with 10 bases identical to TRBD2. This CDR3 has 14 amino acids. Germline V gene data show CDR1 as MNHEY and CDR2 as SVGAGI. With 4 bases clipped from V and 6 bases from J, the junction kept 6 bases outside the gene matches. CDR3 protein: CASSFSSGSSEQYF. CDR3 DNA: TGTGCCAGCAGTTTTTCTAGCGGGAGTTCCGAGCAGTACTTC.

The gene calls are TRBV23-1 and TRBJ1-3; D not certain. TRBV23-1 is an ORF, with its function uncertain. The CDR3 spans 17 residues. Trimming removed 2 bases at V and 0 bases at J, with 14 bases between. In nucleotides, the CDR3 is TGCGCCAGCAGTCAAAGTGTCGAACTTTTCTCTGGAAACACCATATATTTT. Its protein is CASSQSVELFSGNTIYF.

V gene TRBV9 combines with J gene TRBJ1-2, with unresolved D. The CDR3 totals 12 residues. Germline values: CDR1 SGDLS, CDR2 YYNGEE. The ends were cut back, 2 bases at V and 4 bases at J, with 6 bases in the middle. This CDR3 reads CASSVSGYGYTF. The CDR3 DNA sequence: TGTGCCAGCAGCGTCTCGGGCTATGGCTACACCTTC.

The chain carries TRBV30 and TRBJ2-1; D is unclear. Trimming shortened V by 4 bases and J by 10 bases, and 17 bases separated the two germline ends. The CDR3 has 13 residues. Germline V gene data show CDR1 as GTSNPN and CDR2 as SVGIG (reference sequence). CDR3: CAWTGTRYSEQFF. The CDR3 DNA sequence: TGTGCCTGGACCGGTACTCGCTACTCCGAGCAGTTCTTC. The complete variable domain, with remaining parts taken from reference TRBV30 and TRBJ2-1, reads SQTIHQWPATLVQPVGSPLSLECTVEGTSNPNLYWYRQAAGRGLQLLFYSVGIGQISSEVPQNLSASRPQDRQFILSSKKLLLSDSGFYLCAWTGTRYSEQFFGPGTRLTVL.

V and J are TRBV5-4 and TRBJ2-5; 14 positions agree with TRBD2. The trim removed 0 bases at V and 5 bases at J, leaving 6 bases unmatched. The CDR3 length is 17 residues. The germline gives CDR1 SGHNT, CDR2 YYREEE (reference sequence). CDR3 amino acids: CASSLAGLAGGLETQYF. The CDR3 region has the DNA TGTGCCAGCAGCTTGGCTGGACTAGCGGGGGGTCTGGAGACCCAGTACTTC.

The V and J genes are TRBV11-2 and TRBJ2-3; D is possibly TRBD2 (5 bases). Germline V gene sequence: CDR1 SGHAT, CDR2 FQNNGV. The V end was cut by 3 bases, the J end by 2 bases, with 15 bases between. The CDR3 contains 16 residues. CDR3 protein: CASSFPTAAITDTQYF. The CDR3 nucleotides are TGTGCCAGCAGCTTTCCCACAGCGGCAATCACAGATACGCAGTATTTT.

A single count supports this clone. J is TRBJ1-5 and V is TRBV30, with TRBD1 matching over 12 bases. The germline V gene has CDR1 GTSNPN and CDR2 SVGIG (reference sequence). J was trimmed by 3 bases and V by 7 bases; bases with no gene match: 4. This CDR3 is built from 14 residues. The CDR3, as DNA: TGTGCCTTGGGACAGGGGGCCGACAATCAGCCCCAGCATTTT. The encoded protein is CALGQGADNQPQHF. Looking up the rest from reference TRBV30 and TRBJ1-5 gives the full variable domain: SQTIHQWPATLVQPVGSPLSLECTVEGTSNPNLYWYRQAAGRGLQLLFYSVGIGQISSEVPQNLSASRPQDRQFILSSKKLLLSDSGFYLCALGQGADNQPQHFGDGTRLSIL.

The rearrangement uses TRBV6-1 and TRBJ2-3; 10 nucleotides agree with TRBD1. The CDR3 covers 14 residues. Germline V CDR1 and CDR2: MNHNS, SASEGT. CDR3 region: CVSRDRGSTDTQYF. In DNA, the CDR3 is TGTGTCTCACGGGACAGGGGTAGCACAGATACGCAGTATTTT.

Written as DNA, the CDR3 is TGTGCCAGCAGCTTGGGGGACAGTCGAACTGAAGCTTTCTTT. Amino acid sequence: CASSLGDSRTEAFF. The chain employs TRBV5-4 and TRBJ1-1; 7 nucleotides line up with TRBD1. Germline CDR1 is SGHNT and CDR2 is YYREEE (reference sequence). The CDR3 contains 14 residues. J lost 5 bases, V lost 0 bases, and 4 bases had no gene match. Filled out from reference TRBV5-4 and TRBJ1-1, the complete variable domain reads ETGVTQSPTHLIKTRGQQVTLRCSSQSGHNTVSWYQQALGQGPQFIFQYYREEENGRGNFPPRFSGLQFPNYSSELNVNALELDDSALYLCASSLGDSRTEAFFGQGTRLTVV.

In its sample, this clone was seen a few times. V and J are TRBV29-1 and TRBJ2-3; 10 nucleotides line up with TRBD2. V gave up 6 bases and J gave up 14 bases; unmatched junction bases: 14. The CDR3 spans 13 residues. The germline V gene encodes CDR1 SQVTM and CDR2 ANQGSEA. The CDR3 DNA reads TGCAGCGTGGGCAGCGGGAGGGCCTTAGGGCGGTATTTT. As protein: CSVGSGRALGRYF.

Here the CDR3 DNA reads TGTGCCAGCAGCCTACCAGTTCGGGGACAGGCGGAGTATGGCTACACCTTC. Its translation is CASSLPVRGQAEYGYTF. The rearrangement links TRBV7-9 to TRBJ1-2; 8 bases map to TRBD1. The CDR3 extends over 17 amino acids. Trimming cost V 5 bases and J 5 bases; bases outside gene matches: 16. In germline, CDR1 is SEHNR, CDR2 FQNEAQ (reference sequence).

V gene TRBV11-1 combines with J gene TRBJ2-7; a weak D match, TRBD2 (6 bases). The CDR3 totals 17 residues. Per germline, CDR1 SGHAT and CDR2 FQDESV (reference sequence). The ends were cut back, 4 bases at V and 4 bases at J, with 23 bases in the middle. The DNA for the CDR3 is TGTGCCAGCAGCTCCGAGCCCTCCGGGGGAGGTTTATACGAGCAGTACTTC. The encoded protein is CASSSEPSGGGLYEQYF.

This clone was seen just once. The chain recombines TRBV30 with TRBJ2-2; the match to TRBD2 covers 8 bases. Germline V gene sequence: CDR1 GTSNPN, CDR2 SVGIG (reference sequence). The CDR3 is 13 residues long. V shed 3 bases, J shed 6 bases, and the junction held 3 bases outside the gene matches. The CDR3 loop is CAWRLAAAGELFF. DNA of the CDR3: TGTGCCTGGAGACTAGCGGCAGCCGGGGAGCTGTTTTTT.

V gene TRBV19 combines with J gene TRBJ1-4, with D perhaps TRBD1 (5 bases). The CDR3 loop spans 14 amino acids. V lost 5 bases and J lost 3, with 10 bases in between. The germline V gene has CDR1 LNHDA and CDR2 SQIVND (reference sequence). The CDR3 sequence is CASSLTASNEKLFF. CDR3 coding DNA: TGTGCCAGTAGTTTGACAGCGTCTAATGAAAAACTGTTTTTT.

The gene calls are TRBV21-1 and TRBJ2-7; TRBD2 is taken as the D call from the table, unchecked against the DNA. TRBV21-1 corresponds to a pseudogene. This CDR3 comprises 18 residues. This chain's CDR3 is CASSKKDLGGGADYEQYV. CDR3 sequence (DNA): TGTGCCAGCAGCAAAAAGGACCTGGGCGGGGGGGCGGACTACGAGCAGTACGTC.

The chain joins TRBV18 to TRBJ1-5; no clear D. Germline assignment: CDR1 KGHSH and CDR2 LQKENI. Deletions cut 4 bases from V and 0 bases from J, with 13 bases between. This CDR3 contains 16 residues. CDR3 protein: CASSLTGGDSNQPQHF. CDR3 sequence (DNA): TGTGCCAGCTCACTGACCGGAGGAGATAGCAATCAGCCCCAGCATTTT.

The chain carries TRBV11-2 and TRBJ2-3; tentatively, D is TRBD2 (6 bases). Trimming cost V 4 bases and J 2 bases, with 19 bases left between them. CDR1 and CDR2 (germline): SGHAT, FQNNGV. This CDR3 is 17 amino acids long. CDR3 residues: CASSWRWGGGNTDTQYF. As DNA, the CDR3 is TGTGCCAGCAGCTGGCGATGGGGAGGTGGAAACACAGATACGCAGTATTTT.

The chain has TRBV19 and TRBJ1-5; D gene uncertain. Germline V gene data show CDR1 as LNHDA and CDR2 as SQIVND (reference sequence). The CDR3 has 16 amino acids. V lost 7 bases and J lost 7, with 23 bases in between. The DNA for the CDR3 is TGTGCCAGTACTATGAACCCCACTGAGGGCAGCCAGCCCCAGCATTTT. This translates into CASTMNPTEGSQPQHF. The complete variable domain, with remaining parts taken from reference TRBV19 and TRBJ1-5, reads DGGITQSPKYLFRKEGQNVTLSCEQNLNHDAMYWYRQDPGQGLRLIYYSQIVNDFQKGDIAEGYSVSREKKESFPLTVTSAQKNPTAFYLCASTMNPTEGSQPQHFGDGTRLSIL.

This chain links TRBV6-5 with TRBJ1-1; 7 bases line up with TRBD1. CDR1 and CDR2 (germline): MNHEY, SVGAGI. With 8 bases clipped from V and 5 bases from J, the junction kept 11 bases outside the gene matches. CDR3 length equals 14 residues. The CDR3 sequence: CASARQGGETEAFF. The CDR3 DNA reads TGTGCCAGCGCCCGACAGGGTGGGGAAACTGAAGCTTTCTTT.

The rearrangement uses TRBV19 and TRBJ2-3, with 10 bases that match TRBD1. In germline, CDR1 is LNHDA, CDR2 SQIVND (reference sequence). This CDR3 has 16 residues. J lost 6 bases, V lost 5 bases, and 11 bases had no gene match. The CDR3 DNA is TGTGCCAGTAGTCTCGACCGGGACAGGGGTGTGGATACGCAGTATTTT. Translating gives CASSLDRDRGVDTQYF. Complete variable domain (other parts from reference TRBV19 and TRBJ2-3): DGGITQSPKYLFRKEGQNVTLSCEQNLNHDAMYWYRQDPGQGLRLIYYSQIVNDFQKGDIAEGYSVSREKKESFPLTVTSAQKNPTAFYLCASSLDRDRGVDTQYFGPGTRLTVL.

This clone appeared a few times. V and J are TRBV7-9 and TRBJ1-2; 7 positions match TRBD1. The length of the CDR3 is 16 residues. V lost 5 bases, J lost 3 bases, and 12 bases stayed unmatched. Germline CDR1 is SEHNR and CDR2 is FQNEAQ (reference sequence). The DNA for the CDR3 is TGTGCCAGCAGCACCACACTTCGCGGACAGGACTATGGCTACACCTTC. Translating gives CASSTTLRGQDYGYTF.

This sequence joins TRBV7-2 and TRBJ2-2; D may be TRBD2 (5 bases). The CDR3 spans 15 residues. V shed 1 base and J shed 1 base, with 7 bases lying between them. Germline loops: CDR1 SGHTA, CDR2 FQGNSA. The DNA for the CDR3 is TGTGCCAGCAGCTTAGGGGAGTGGAACACCGGGGAGCTGTTTTTT. It encodes CASSLGEWNTGELFF.

This sequence joins TRBV6-7 and TRBJ2-7, with TRBD1 identical over 7 bases. TRBV6-7 is an ORF; its function is uncertain. The CDR3 sequence is 15 residues long. Losses at the gene ends were 7 bases for V and 3 bases for J; bases not matched to a gene: 12. The CDR3 bases are TGTGCCAGCACCCCACACCCGGGACAGTGCTACGAGCAGTACTTC. Translation gives CASTPHPGQCYEQYF.

The chain employs TRBV11-2 and TRBJ1-6; no definite D call. CDR1 and CDR2 from the germline V gene are SGHAT and FQNNGV. V lost 0 bases to trimming and J lost 0 bases, with 3 bases between them. This CDR3 comprises 15 residues. CDR3 loop: CASSLDSSYNSPLHF. For the CDR3, the DNA is TGTGCCAGCAGCTTAGACAGCTCCTATAATTCACCCCTCCACTTT.